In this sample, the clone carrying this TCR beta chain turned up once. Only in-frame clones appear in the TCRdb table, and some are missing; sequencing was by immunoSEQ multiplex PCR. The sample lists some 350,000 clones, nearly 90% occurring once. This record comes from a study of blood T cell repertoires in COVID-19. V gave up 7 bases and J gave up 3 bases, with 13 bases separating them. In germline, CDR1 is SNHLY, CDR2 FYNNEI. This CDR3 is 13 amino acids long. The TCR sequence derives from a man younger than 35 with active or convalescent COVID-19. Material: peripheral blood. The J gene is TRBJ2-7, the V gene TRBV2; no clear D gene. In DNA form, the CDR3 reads TGTGCCAGCATTTCCATTACGGGCTACGAGCAGTACTTC. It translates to CASISITGYEQYF.